This T cell receptor beta chain was sequenced in a study of T cells in Graves' hyperthyroidism and ophthalmopathy. For the study at large: Peripheral blood was secured at the point of initial diagnosis, before any treatment. Study observations and caveats: Researchers found most expanded thyroid clonotypes above 0.001 in blood as well.

Researchers amplified the TCR beta CDR3 regions from RNA transcripts. The TCR CDR3 was amplified in a first-round RT-PCR using the HTBI primer set. TCRdb fed the multiplex PCR reads into MiXCR, producing one record per CDR3 protein. Among fewer than 600,000 distinct CDR3 sequences listed, around 13% were seen once. This clonotype was observed many times. Its matching antigen is unknown. V trimming: 1 base; J trimming: 1 base; junction bases outside the gene matches: 3. Germline CDR1 MDHEN, CDR2 SYDVKM. The CDR3 has 15 amino acids. This sequence was found in a woman in her thirties or forties with Graves' hyperthyroidism. The source material was blood. The chain carries TRBV28 and TRBJ2-7; 8 nucleotides match TRBD1. The CDR3 here is CASSLSWTGSYEQYF. CDR3 coding DNA: TGTGCCAGCAGTTTATCTTGGACAGGGTCCTACGAGCAGTACTTC. Supplemented by reference TRBV28 and TRBJ2-7, the full variable domain reads DVKVTQSSRYLVKRTGEKVFLECVQDMDHENMFWYRQDPGLGLRLIYFSYDVKMKEKGDIPEGYSVSREKKERFSLILESASTNQTSMYLCASSLSWTGSYEQYFGPGTRLTVT.